What follows describes a single TCR beta chain. This study enrolled people aged 18 to 89 from approximately 25 US geographic areas. The study assigned cohorts using participant-reported clinical history. This table comes from immunoSEQ multiplex PCR, and its TCRdb copy is limited to in-frame clones, with some not included. The profile shows 45,000 to 60,000 clones, about 72% of them singletons. The data were taken from a study of blood T cell repertoires in COVID-19. The CDR3 spans 12 residues. V was shortened by 4 bases and J by 6 bases, with 11 bases between the two germline ends. Germline loops: CDR1 SGHKS, CDR2 YYEKEE (reference sequence).

Sequenced input: PBMCs or T cells enriched from blood (not recorded which). The rearrangement joins TRBV5-5 to TRBJ2-7, with D maybe TRBD1 (5 bases). This clonotype was obtained from a woman aged 45-60 years with acute COVID-19. Here the CDR3 reads CASSRGNGEQYF. As DNA, the CDR3 is TGTGCCAGCAGCAGGGGCAACGGCGAGCAGTACTTC. Combining the CDR3 with reference TRBV5-5 and TRBJ2-7 gives the whole variable domain DAGVTQSPTHLIKTRGQQVTLRCSPISGHKSVSWYQQVLGQGPQFIFQYYEKEERGRGNFPDRFSARQFPNYSSELNVNALLLGDSALYLCASSRGNGEQYFGPGTRLTVT.